This T cell receptor (beta chain) was observed in a study of cytotoxic CD8 clonotypes in ibrutinib-treated CLL. Study background: There were 11 relapsed/refractory patients and about 14 treatment-naive patients, and fewer than 18 were IGHV unmutated. Sample averages reached 255,043 productive templates and 94,082 productive rearrangements.

As concerns this clone: Antigen unknown.

Study-level points and caveats: At ibrutinib response, clonality increased, and at progression it declined back toward baseline.

The data were produced by immunoSEQ multiplex PCR, yet TCRdb's version contains in-frame clones alone and is incomplete. The table shows 300,000 to 350,000 clones, with 80% occurring only once. The V end was cut by 2 bases, the J end by 0 bases, with 14 bases between. This CDR3 spans 16 amino acids. In germline, CDR1 is SGHVS, CDR2 FQNEAQ. The source material was PBMCs, sampled before ibrutinib treatment. The clonotype comes from a human donor with chronic lymphocytic leukemia. This chain joins TRBV7-8 and TRBJ2-7, with a tentative D call TRBD1 (6 bases). This CDR3 is CASSLLYRASSYEQYF. The CDR3 DNA sequence: TGTGCCAGCAGCTTACTTTACAGGGCTAGCTCCTACGAGCAGTACTTC.